This T cell receptor (beta chain) was obtained from a study of a mutant IDH1 vaccine in newly diagnosed glioma. For the study at large: There were eight vaccinations for patients, given in weeks 1, 3, 5, 7, 11, 15, 19 and 23. Antecedent treatment encompassed radiotherapy, temozolomide, or their combination; the majority received both.

TCRdb keeps only in-frame clones here, not all; method: immunoSEQ multiplex PCR. This sample carries roughly 40,000 clones, 91% of them seen once, and the ten largest clones take 3% to 4%. In the case of this clone: Its cognate antigen is unknown.

The CDR3 is made up of 14 amino acids. The germline CDR1 and CDR2 sequences are SEHNR and FQNEAQ (reference sequence). The V gene lost 1 base and the J gene lost 2 bases, with 9 bases spanning the gap. Time point indicated: week 23, last vaccination. Alongside topical imiquimod, each dose of vaccine comprised 300 ug of mutant IDH1 20-mer peptide. The clonotype was recovered from a man aged 45-65 years with glioma. V usage is TRBV7-9 and J usage is TRBJ2-7; D is ambiguous. The material sequenced was PBMCs, taken from a glioma patient whose treatment included an IDH1 peptide vaccine. CDR3 amino acids: CASSLVGIPYEQYF. The CDR3 nucleotides read TGTGCCAGCAGCTTAGTTGGGATCCCCTACGAGCAGTACTTC. The full variable domain, with the rest looked up from reference TRBV7-9 and TRBJ2-7, is DTGVSQNPRHKITKRGQNVTFRCDPISEHNRLYWYRQTLGQGPEFLTYFQNEAQLEKSRLLSDRFSAERPKGSFSTLEIQRTEQGDSAMYLCASSLVGIPYEQYFGPGTRLTVT.